These T cell receptor beta chains were read from a single sample in a study of graft-versus-host responses after intestinal transplantation. TCRdb's table, derived via immunoSEQ multiplex PCR, lists solely in-frame clones and lacks some. The sample yields roughly 9,700 clones, about 31% seen once. The specimen comprised alloreactive CD4+ T cells from a mixed lymphocyte reaction culture, sampled before transplantation. The receptors here all came from a human patient who was an organ donor for intestinal transplantation. The CDR3 runs from the conserved cysteine through the conserved F or W. The order of the fields is J gene, clone size, D gene, V gene, CDR3 protein, CDR3 DNA. D genes are given only for firm matches. Clone size is shown for a subset of rows, as once, few, many or a class of expanded clone.

>TRBJ1-5|once|-|TRBV5-6
CASSLSVGNSNQPQHF
TGTGCCAGCAGCTTATCGGTGGGGAATAGCAATCAGCCCCAGCATTTT
>TRBJ1-1|-|-|TRBV5-1
CASSTGHGEAFF
TGCGCCAGCAGCACGGGACACGGTGAAGCTTTCTTT
>TRBJ1-1|-|-|TRBV11-3
CASSLDGWIPEAFF
TGTGCCAGCAGCTTAGATGGATGGATCCCTGAAGCTTTCTTT
>TRBJ1-3|once|-|TRBV19
CASSIGLENTIYF
TGTGCCAGTAGTATCGGACTTGAAAACACCATATATTTT
>TRBJ2-3|few|TRBD1|TRBV11-2
CASSFRDRGTDTQYF
TGTGCCAGCAGCTTCCGGGACAGGGGCACAGATACGCAGTATTTT
>TRBJ1-5|-|-|TRBV7-3
CASSLETRPQHF
TGTGCCAGCAGCTTAGAAACGAGGCCCCAGCATTTT
>TRBJ1-1|few|-|TRBV5-1
CASSLKTGTEAFF
TGCGCCAGCAGCTTAAAAACAGGGACTGAAGCTTTCTTT
>TRBJ1-3|-|-|TRBV11-1
CASSPGGTAGNTIYF
TGTGCCAGCAGCCCCGGAGGAACTGCCGGAAACACCATATATTTT
>TRBJ2-1|-|-|TRBV27
CASSLMFSTRGYNEQFF
TGTGCCAGCAGTTTGATGTTTTCGACTAGGGGATACAATGAGCAGTTCTTC
>TRBJ1-2|-|TRBD1|TRBV5-4
CASSLAYTGVQGYTF
TGTGCCAGCAGCTTGGCCTACACAGGGGTTCAGGGCTACACCTTC
>TRBJ2-7|few|-|TRBV7-3
CASSLAEYYEQYF
TGTGCCAGCAGCTTAGCCGAATACTACGAGCAGTACTTC
>TRBJ2-7|-|TRBD1|TRBV7-9
CASISQGFNEQYF
TGTGCCAGCATCTCACAGGGGTTCAACGAGCAGTACTTC
>TRBJ2-7|few|-|TRBV4-3
CASSQDPGSSYEQYF
TGCGCCAGCAGCCAAGACCCAGGGAGCTCCTACGAGCAGTACTTC
>TRBJ1-3|-|-|TRBV7-2
CASSLGDASSGNTIYF
TGTGCCAGCAGCTTAGGGGACGCAAGCTCTGGAAACACCATATATTTT
>TRBJ1-4|-|TRBD1|TRBV9
CASSVGWTGQGNEKLFF
TGTGCCAGCAGCGTAGGCTGGACAGGCCAAGGGAATGAAAAACTGTTTTTT
>TRBJ1-1|-|-|TRBV2
CASSYEENTEAFF
TGTGCCAGCAGTTATGAGGAGAACACTGAAGCTTTCTTT
>TRBJ2-2|-|TRBD1|TRBV5-5
CASSPAGTEATGELFF
TGTGCCAGCAGCCCTGCCGGGACAGAGGCCACCGGGGAGCTGTTTTTT
>TRBJ2-3|-|TRBD1|TRBV29-1
CSVERGGQGAVDTQYF
TGCAGCGTTGAGCGAGGTGGACAGGGGGCTGTAGATACGCAGTATTTT
>TRBJ1-2|medium-sized|TRBD1|TRBV30
CAWGGQFYGYTF
TGTGCCTGGGGGGGACAGTTCTATGGCTACACCTTC
>TRBJ1-4|few|-|TRBV6-6
CASSYGGYEKLFF
TGTGCCAGCAGTTACGGAGGGTATGAAAAACTGTTTTTT
>TRBJ1-1|few|-|TRBV28
CASSLIPGVNTEAFF
TGTGCCAGCAGTTTGATACCCGGGGTGAACACTGAAGCTTTCTTT
>TRBJ1-2|-|TRBD1|TRBV28
CASSLLGQGRYTF
TGTGCCAGCAGTTTATTAGGACAGGGGCGCTACACCTTC
>TRBJ1-1|-|TRBD1|TRBV11-2
CASSLEQGDTEAFF
TGTGCCAGCAGCTTAGAACAGGGGGACACTGAAGCTTTCTTT
>TRBJ2-1|-|TRBD2|TRBV28
CASRTGLAGGNEQFF
TGTGCCAGCAGGACCGGACTAGCGGGGGGCAATGAGCAGTTCTTC
>TRBJ2-2|few|-|TRBV30
CAWRRGTGELFF
TGTGCCTGGAGGCGCGGCACCGGGGAGCTGTTTTTT
>TRBJ2-5|-|-|TRBV7-2
CASSLETQYF
TGTGCCAGCAGCTTAGAGACCCAGTACTTC
>TRBJ1-4|-|-|TRBV11-3
CASSLGATNEKLFF
TGTGCCAGCAGCTTGGGGGCAACTAATGAAAAACTGTTTTTT
>TRBJ1-1|medium-sized|-|TRBV6-6
CASIGQNTEAFF
TGTGCCAGCATCGGACAAAACACTGAAGCTTTCTTT
>TRBJ2-3|few|TRBD2|TRBV19
CASSTLGTMSTDTQYF
TGTGCCAGTAGTACCCTAGGGACTATGAGCACAGATACGCAGTATTTT